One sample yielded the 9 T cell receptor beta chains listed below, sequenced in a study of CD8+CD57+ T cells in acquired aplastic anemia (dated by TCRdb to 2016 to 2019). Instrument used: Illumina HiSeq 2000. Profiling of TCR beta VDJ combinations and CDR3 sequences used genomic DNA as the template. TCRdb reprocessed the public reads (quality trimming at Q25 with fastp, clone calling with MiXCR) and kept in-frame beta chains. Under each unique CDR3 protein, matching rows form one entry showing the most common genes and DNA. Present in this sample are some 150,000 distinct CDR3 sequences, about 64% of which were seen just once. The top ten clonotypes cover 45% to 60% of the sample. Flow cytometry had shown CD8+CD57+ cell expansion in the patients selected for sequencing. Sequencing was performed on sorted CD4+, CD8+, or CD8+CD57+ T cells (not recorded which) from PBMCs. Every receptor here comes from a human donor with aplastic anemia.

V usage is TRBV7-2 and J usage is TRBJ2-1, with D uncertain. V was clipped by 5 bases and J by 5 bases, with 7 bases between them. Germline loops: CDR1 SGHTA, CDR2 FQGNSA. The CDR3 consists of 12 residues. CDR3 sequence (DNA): TGTGCCAGCAGCCGAGCAGACAATGAGCAGTTCTTC. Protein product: CASSRADNEQFF. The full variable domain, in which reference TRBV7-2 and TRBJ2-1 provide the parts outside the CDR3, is GAGVSQSPSNKVTEKGKDVELRCDPISGHTALYWYRQSLGQGLEFLIYFQGNSAPDKSGLPSDRFSAERTGGSVSTLTIQRTQQEDSAVYLCASSRADNEQFFGPGTRLTVL.

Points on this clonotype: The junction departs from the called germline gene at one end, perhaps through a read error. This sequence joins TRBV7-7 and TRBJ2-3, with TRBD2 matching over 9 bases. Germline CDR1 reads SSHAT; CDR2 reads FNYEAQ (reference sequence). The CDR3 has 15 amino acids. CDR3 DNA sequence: TGTGCTAGCAGTTTGTTAGCGGGAGTCCTAGATACGCAGTATTTT. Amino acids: CASSLLAGVLDTQYF.

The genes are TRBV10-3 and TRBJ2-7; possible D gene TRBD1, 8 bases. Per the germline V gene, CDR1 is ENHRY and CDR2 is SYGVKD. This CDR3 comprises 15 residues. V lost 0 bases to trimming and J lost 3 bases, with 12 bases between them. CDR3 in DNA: TGTGCCATCAGTGAGTCGAACAGGGGGGGCTACGAGCAGTACTTC. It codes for CAISESNRGGYEQYF.

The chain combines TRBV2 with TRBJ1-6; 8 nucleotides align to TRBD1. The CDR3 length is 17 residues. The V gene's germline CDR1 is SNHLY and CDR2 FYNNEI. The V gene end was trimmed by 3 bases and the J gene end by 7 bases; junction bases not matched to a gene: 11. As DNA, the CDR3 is TGTGCCAGCAGTGACAGGGGGCAGACCACGATCAATTCACCCCTCCACTTT. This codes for CASSDRGQTTINSPLHF.

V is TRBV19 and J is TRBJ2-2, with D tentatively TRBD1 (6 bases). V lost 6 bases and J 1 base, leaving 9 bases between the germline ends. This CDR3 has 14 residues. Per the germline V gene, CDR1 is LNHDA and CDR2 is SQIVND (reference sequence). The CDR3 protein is CASRQGRNTGELFF. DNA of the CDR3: TGTGCCAGTAGACAGGGAAGGAACACCGGGGAGCTGTTTTTT.

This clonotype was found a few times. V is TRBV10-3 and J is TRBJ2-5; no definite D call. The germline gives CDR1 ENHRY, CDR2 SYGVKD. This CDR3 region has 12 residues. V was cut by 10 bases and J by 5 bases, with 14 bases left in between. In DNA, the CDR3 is TGTGCCAGCAGAGAACTTAGGGAGACCCAGTACTTC. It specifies CASRELRETQYF.

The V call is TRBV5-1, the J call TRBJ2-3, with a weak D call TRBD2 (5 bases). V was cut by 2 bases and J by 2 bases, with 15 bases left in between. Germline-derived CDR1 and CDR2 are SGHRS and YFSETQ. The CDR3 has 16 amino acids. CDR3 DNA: TGCGCCAGCAGCTTCTCGGCGGGCTCTTACACAGATACGCAGTATTTT. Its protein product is CASSFSAGSYTDTQYF. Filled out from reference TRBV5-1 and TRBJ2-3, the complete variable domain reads KAGVTQTPRYLIKTRGQQVTLSCSPISGHRSVSWYQQTPGQGLQFLFEYFSETQRNKGNFPGRFSGRQFSNSRSEMNVSTLELGDSALYLCASSFSAGSYTDTQYFGPGTRLTVL.

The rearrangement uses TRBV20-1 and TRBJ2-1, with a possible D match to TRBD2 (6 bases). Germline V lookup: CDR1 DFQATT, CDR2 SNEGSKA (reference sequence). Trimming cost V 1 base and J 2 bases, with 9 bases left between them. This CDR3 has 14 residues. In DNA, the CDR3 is TGCAGTGCTAGAGCCCGGGGGACCTACAATGAGCAGTTCTTC. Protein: CSARARGTYNEQFF.

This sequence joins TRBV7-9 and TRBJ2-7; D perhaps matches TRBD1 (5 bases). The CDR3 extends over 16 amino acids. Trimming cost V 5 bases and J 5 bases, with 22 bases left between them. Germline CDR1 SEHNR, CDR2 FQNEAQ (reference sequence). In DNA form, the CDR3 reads TGTGCCAGCAGCCCACCAACCAAGGGGCCAGATGACGAGCAGTACTTC. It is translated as CASSPPTKGPDDEQYF.